The 3 T cell receptor beta chains given below trace back to one sample, sequenced in a study of shared clonotypes between healthy human individuals. Assay: immunoSEQ multiplex PCR; the TCRdb copy retains only in-frame clones and omits some. The data show 2 million to 2.5 million clones, less than 95% seen once. Sequencing input: naive CD4+ T cells from PBMCs. The subset: CD45RA+ positively selected. All receptors derive from a man aged 18 to 30 in good health. Some clones in this sample may be carry-over from other donors' samples.

This chain joins TRBV11-1 and TRBJ2-7; possible D gene TRBD2, 5 bases. In germline, CDR1 is SGHAT, CDR2 FQDESV (reference sequence). CDR3 length: 14 amino acids. V lost 2 bases, J lost 7 bases, and 15 bases lay in between. CDR3 coding DNA: TGTGCCAGCAGCTTACGTCTAGCCCTTAGTGAGCAGTACTTC. As protein: CASSLRLALSEQYF. The variable domain in full, with the rest retrieved from reference TRBV11-1 and TRBJ2-7, is EAEVAQSPRYKITEKSQAVAFWCDPISGHATLYWYRQILGQGPELLVQFQDESVVDDSQLPKDRFSAERLKGVDSTLKIQPAELGDSAMYLCASSLRLALSEQYFGPGTRLTVT.

J is TRBJ2-2 and V is TRBV18; 8 positions match TRBD2. The germline gives CDR1 KGHSH, CDR2 LQKENI. The CDR3 is made up of 15 amino acids. V was pared by 6 bases and J by 5 bases, with 8 bases of the junction left unmatched. The DNA for the CDR3 is TGTGCCAGCTCTCTAGAGCGGGAGATGACCGGGGAGCTGTTTTTT. As protein: CASSLEREMTGELFF.

The rearrangement links TRBV5-1 to TRBJ2-7; D is unclear. Germline assignment: CDR1 SGHRS and CDR2 YFSETQ. The CDR3 runs to 15 residues. The V end lost 0 bases, the J end lost 3 bases, and 13 bases lay between the germline ends. DNA of the CDR3: TGCGCCAGCAGCTTGGCGCCAGCCCGAGACTACGAGCAGTACTTC. Amino acids: CASSLAPARDYEQYF.